This T cell receptor beta chain came from a study of CD4+ T cells in melanoma (dated 2022 in TCRdb). Notes on the research overall: Neoantigen-specific CD4+ T cells in human melanoma were investigated in the study.

The donors were melanoma patients. The full study reports these points: Neoantigen-specific CD4+ T cells were reported to be correlated with the function of CD8+ T cells, macrophages and B cells. According to the report, neoantigen-specific CD4+ T cells in melanoma displayed diverse differentiation states.

Turning to this clone: The clone's antigen remains unknown. No much larger clonotype is one base removed from it; base qualities were not supplied.

The CDR3 runs 14 residues from the cysteine to the phenylalanine. Only the CDR3 DNA is retained, 42 bases long and in frame from the first base. V is cut by 2 bases and J by 11 bases, and the space between the germline ends is 21 bases. The germline V gene (reference sequence) sets CDR1 to GTSNPN and CDR2 to SVGIG. Receptors were amplified or captured by the immunoSEQ multiplex PCR assay. The table comes from immuneACCESS by way of TCRdb, which keeps in-frame sequences with V and J called. Part of the clones is missing from these tables; in studies checked, under half for an unresolved V gene and the rest for unknown reasons. The table for this sample lists around 55,000 clones; almost 70% of them were counted only once. Of the sample, roughly 4.8% is held by the ten largest clones.

Sequencing was carried out using tumor tissue. The chain is assembled from TRBV30 and TRBJ1-1; a tentative D match to TRBD1 spans 6 bases. This TCR came from a human donor with melanoma. The CDR3 reads as follows: CAWSTGQGLALAFF. The DNA sequence is given as TGTGCCTGGAGTACGGGGCAGGGGCTCGCCCTGGCTTTCTTT.